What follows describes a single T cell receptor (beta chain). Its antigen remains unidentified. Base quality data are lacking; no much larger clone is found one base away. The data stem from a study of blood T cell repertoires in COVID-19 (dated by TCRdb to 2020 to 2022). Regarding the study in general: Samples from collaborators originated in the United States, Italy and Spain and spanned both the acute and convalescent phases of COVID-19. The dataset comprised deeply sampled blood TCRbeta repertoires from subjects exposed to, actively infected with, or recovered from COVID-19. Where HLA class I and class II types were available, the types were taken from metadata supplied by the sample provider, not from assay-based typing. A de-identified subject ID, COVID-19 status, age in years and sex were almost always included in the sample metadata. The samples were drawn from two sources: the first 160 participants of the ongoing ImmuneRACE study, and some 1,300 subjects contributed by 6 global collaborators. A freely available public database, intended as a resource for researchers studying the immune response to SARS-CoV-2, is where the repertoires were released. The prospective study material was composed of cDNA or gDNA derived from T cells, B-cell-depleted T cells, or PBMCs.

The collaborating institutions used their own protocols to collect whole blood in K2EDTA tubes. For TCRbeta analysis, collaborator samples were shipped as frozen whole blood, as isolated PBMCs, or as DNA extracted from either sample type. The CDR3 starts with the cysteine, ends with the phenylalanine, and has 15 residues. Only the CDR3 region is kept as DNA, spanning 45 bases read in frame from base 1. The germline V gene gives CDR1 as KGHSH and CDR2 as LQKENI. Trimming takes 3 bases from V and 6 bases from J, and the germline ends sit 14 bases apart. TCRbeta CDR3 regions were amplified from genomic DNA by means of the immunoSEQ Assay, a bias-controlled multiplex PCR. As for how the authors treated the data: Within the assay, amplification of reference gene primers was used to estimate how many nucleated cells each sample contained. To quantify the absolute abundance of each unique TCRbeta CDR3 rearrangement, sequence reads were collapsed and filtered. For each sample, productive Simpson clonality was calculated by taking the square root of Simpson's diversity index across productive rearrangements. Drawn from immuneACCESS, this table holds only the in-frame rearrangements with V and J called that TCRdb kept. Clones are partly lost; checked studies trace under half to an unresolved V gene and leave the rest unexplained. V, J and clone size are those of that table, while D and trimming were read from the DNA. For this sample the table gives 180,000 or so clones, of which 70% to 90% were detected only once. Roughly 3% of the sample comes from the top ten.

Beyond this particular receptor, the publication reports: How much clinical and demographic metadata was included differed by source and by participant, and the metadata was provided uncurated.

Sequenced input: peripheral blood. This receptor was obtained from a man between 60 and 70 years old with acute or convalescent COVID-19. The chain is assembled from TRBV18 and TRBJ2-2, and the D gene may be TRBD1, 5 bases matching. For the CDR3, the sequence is CASSPARVESGELFF. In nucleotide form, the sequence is TGTGCCAGCTCACCCGCCAGGGTGGAGTCCGGGGAGCTGTTTTTT.